The 9 T cell receptor beta chains reported below all come from one sample, sequenced in a study of T cell repertoires in cytomegalovirus infection (dated by TCRdb to between 2018 and 2021). TCRdb lists the instrument as Illumina HiSeq 1500. TCRdb itself trimmed the public reads at Q25 with fastp, ran MiXCR and retained productive beta chains. CDR3 protein duplicates are merged, each entry listing the most common genes and DNA. This sample has 500,000 to 600,000 distinct CDR3 sequences in its table, and about 17% of those were observed once. The ten largest clones represent about 24% of the sample. The sequenced sample was CD8+ T cells from PBMCs. The origin of the receptors is a human donor in good health (CMV status not recorded). Some clones in this sample may be carry-over from other donors' samples.

V and J are TRBV25-1 and TRBJ1-1; 10 bases match TRBD1. There are 15 residues in the CDR3. The V gene end was trimmed by 4 bases and the J gene end by 5 bases; junction bases not matched to a gene: 7. Looked up from germline, CDR1 is MGHDK and CDR2 is SYGVNS. In nucleotides, the CDR3 is TGTGCCAGCAGTGCCAGACAGGGGGCGCGTACTGAAGCTTTCTTT. Translated: CASSARQGARTEAFF.

This clonotype came up many times. This chain joins TRBV7-8 and TRBJ2-1, with TRBD2 matching over 10 bases. CDR3 length equals 19 residues. In germline, CDR1 is SGHVS, CDR2 FQNEAQ. Germline trimming cut 1 base from V and 4 bases from J; bases unmatched to any gene: 13. As DNA, the CDR3 is TGTGCCAGCAGCTTAGGGGGGGATTATAGCGGGGGGAGATACAATGAGCAGTTCTTC. Amino acids: CASSLGGDYSGGRYNEQFF.

In this sample, this clonotype turned up a few times. This chain connects TRBV6-6 to TRBJ1-1; weak D call: TRBD1 (5 bases). V gave up 8 bases and J gave up 6 bases, with 28 bases separating them. The CDR3 consists of 17 residues. Germline assignment: CDR1 MNHNY and CDR2 SVGAGI (reference sequence). CDR3 in DNA: TGTGCCAGCCTGGGACTAAGGCCGGAGGCCCTGGAGCCTGAAGCTTTCTTT. Its translation: CASLGLRPEALEPEAFF.

The chain employs TRBV29-1 and TRBJ1-2; no clear D gene. This CDR3 spans 11 amino acids. Looked up from germline, CDR1 is SQVTM and CDR2 is ANQGSEA. V dropped 8 bases and J dropped 2 bases, with 9 bases sitting between them. The CDR3 protein is CSSGGNYGYTF. In DNA form, the CDR3 reads TGCAGCTCTGGCGGAAACTATGGCTACACCTTC.

This clonotype was counted only a few times. The genes are TRBV13 and TRBJ1-1; D is possibly TRBD1 (6 bases). The CDR3 length is 14 residues. Germline loops: CDR1 PRHDT, CDR2 FYEKMQ (reference sequence). V was pared by 3 bases and J by 4 bases, with 12 bases between. This CDR3 reads CASSFGTMGTEAFF. CDR3 coding DNA: TGTGCCAGCAGCTTCGGGACAATGGGCACTGAAGCTTTCTTT.

This clonotype has a count of ten or more. The V and J genes are TRBV20-1 and TRBJ2-1; TRBD2 might be the D (6 bases). The CDR3 is made up of 13 amino acids. Germline V gene data show CDR1 as DFQATT and CDR2 as SNEGSKA (reference sequence). V lost 3 bases, J lost 8 bases, and 14 bases lay in between. The CDR3 DNA reads as TGCAGTGCTAGCGGGACCCCGGGGGATGAGCAGTTCTTC. Translating it yields CSASGTPGDEQFF.

This clonotype occurred a few times. The chain joins TRBV5-1 to TRBJ2-4; the D gene is possibly TRBD1 (6 bases). V was pared by 4 bases and J by 0 bases, with 14 bases between. The CDR3 length is 16 residues. Germline CDR1 is SGHRS and CDR2 is YFSETQ. The CDR3 coding sequence is TGCGCCAGCAGCACACAGGGAAGCCTAGCCAAAAACATTCAGTACTTC. Amino acid sequence: CASSTQGSLAKNIQYF.

The V and J genes are TRBV19 and TRBJ2-7; TRBD2 might be the D (6 bases). Trimming removed 4 bases from V and 3 bases from J, with 16 bases in between. Germline-derived CDR1 and CDR2 are LNHDA and SQIVND (reference sequence). CDR3 length: 15 amino acids. CDR3 nucleotides: TGTGCCAGTAGTAACGCTGGCGGCGGGAACTACGAGCAGTACTTC. This translates into CASSNAGGGNYEQYF.

This clonotype was recorded a few times. V gene TRBV20-1 combines with J gene TRBJ1-1; TRBD1 agrees at 7 bases. The CDR3 contains 13 residues. From germline, CDR1 is DFQATT and CDR2 SNEGSKA (reference sequence). The V segment lost 0 bases and the J segment 5 bases; nucleotides outside the gene matches: 3. The CDR3 DNA reads as TGCAGTGCTAGAGAGCAGGGGGAGACTGAAGCTTTCTTT. This codes for CSAREQGETEAFF.